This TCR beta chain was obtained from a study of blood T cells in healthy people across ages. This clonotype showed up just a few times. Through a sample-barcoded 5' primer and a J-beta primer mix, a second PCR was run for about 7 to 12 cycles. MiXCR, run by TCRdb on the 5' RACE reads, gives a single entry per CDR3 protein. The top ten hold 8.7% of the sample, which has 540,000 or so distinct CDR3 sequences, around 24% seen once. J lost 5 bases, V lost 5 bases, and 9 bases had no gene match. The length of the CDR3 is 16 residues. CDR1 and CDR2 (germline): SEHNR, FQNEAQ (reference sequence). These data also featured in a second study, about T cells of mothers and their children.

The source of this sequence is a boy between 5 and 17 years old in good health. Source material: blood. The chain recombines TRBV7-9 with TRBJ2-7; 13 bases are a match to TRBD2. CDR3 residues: CASSPIEGLAGNEQYF. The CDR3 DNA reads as TGTGCCAGCAGCCCAATAGAGGGACTAGCGGGAAACGAGCAGTACTTC.